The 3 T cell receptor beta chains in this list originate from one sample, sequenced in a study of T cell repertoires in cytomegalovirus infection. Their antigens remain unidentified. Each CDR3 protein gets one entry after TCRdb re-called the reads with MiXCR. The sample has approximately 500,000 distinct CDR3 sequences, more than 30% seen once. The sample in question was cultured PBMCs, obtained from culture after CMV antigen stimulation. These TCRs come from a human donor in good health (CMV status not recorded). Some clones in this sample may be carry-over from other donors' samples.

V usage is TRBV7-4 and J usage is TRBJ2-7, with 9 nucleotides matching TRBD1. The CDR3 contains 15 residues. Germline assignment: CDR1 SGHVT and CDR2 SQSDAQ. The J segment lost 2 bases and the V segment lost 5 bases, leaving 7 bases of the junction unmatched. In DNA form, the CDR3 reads TGTGCCAGCAGCCCAACCGGGACAGGGCCCTACGAGCAGTACTTC. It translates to CASSPTGTGPYEQYF.

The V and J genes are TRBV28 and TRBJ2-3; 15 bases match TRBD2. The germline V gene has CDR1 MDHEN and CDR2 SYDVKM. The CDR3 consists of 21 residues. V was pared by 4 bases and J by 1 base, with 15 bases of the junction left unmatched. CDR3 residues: CASSSWTSGRAVGWGTDTQYF. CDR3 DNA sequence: TGTGCCAGCAGTTCTTGGACTAGCGGGAGGGCCGTTGGTTGGGGCACAGATACGCAGTATTTT.

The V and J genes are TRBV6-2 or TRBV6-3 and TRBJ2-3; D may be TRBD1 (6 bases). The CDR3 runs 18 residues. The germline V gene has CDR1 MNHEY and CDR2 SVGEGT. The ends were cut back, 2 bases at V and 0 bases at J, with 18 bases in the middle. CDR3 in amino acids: CASSYAMDSSLSTDTQYF. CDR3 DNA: TGTGCCAGCAGTTACGCCATGGACAGCTCTTTAAGCACAGATACGCAGTATTTT.